This T cell receptor (beta chain) was sequenced during a study of T-cell memory formation after mild COVID-19. Overall study results and limits: Day 15 to 85 contracting clones showed balanced CD4/CD8; day 15 to 37 expanders favored CD4+.

MiXCR, applied by TCRdb to the 5' RACE reads, yields one record per CDR3 protein. The sample lists a few hundred thousand distinct CDR3 sequences; 20% to 25% were seen once. With regard to this clonotype: As yet, its antigen is unknown.

The sequence was obtained from an adult woman who had mild COVID-19 (a few samples of this study predate the infection). Cell type and time point are not known. The sequencing sample was made of PBMCs or a T cell subset sorted from them (not recorded which).

CDR3 sequence (DNA): TGTGCCAGCAGTTACTCGATGGGACTCTCCTACGAGCAGTACTTC. Translating gives CASSYSMGLSYEQYF. The V and J genes are TRBV6-5 and TRBJ2-7; tentatively, D is TRBD2 (6 bases). Between the trimmed V and J ends, which lost 0 bases and 0 bases, there was a span of 9 bases. CDR1 is MNHEY and CDR2 is SVGAGI in the germline V gene. This CDR3 comprises 15 residues.